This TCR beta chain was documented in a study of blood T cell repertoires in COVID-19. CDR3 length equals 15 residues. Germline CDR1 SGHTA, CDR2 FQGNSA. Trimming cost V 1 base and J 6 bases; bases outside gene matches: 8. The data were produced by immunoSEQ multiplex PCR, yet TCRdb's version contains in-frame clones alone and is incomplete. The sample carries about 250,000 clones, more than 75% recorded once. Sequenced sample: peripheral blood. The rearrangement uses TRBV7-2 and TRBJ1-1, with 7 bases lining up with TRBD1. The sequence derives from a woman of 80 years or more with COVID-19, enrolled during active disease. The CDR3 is CASSLEGTVGSEAFF. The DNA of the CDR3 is TGTGCCAGCAGCTTAGAAGGGACAGTAGGATCTGAAGCTTTCTTT.